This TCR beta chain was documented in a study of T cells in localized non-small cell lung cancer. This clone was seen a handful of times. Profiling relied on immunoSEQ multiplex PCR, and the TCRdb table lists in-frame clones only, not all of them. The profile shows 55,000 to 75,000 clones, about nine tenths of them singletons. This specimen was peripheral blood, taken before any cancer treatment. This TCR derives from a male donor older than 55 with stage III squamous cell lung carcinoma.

CDR3 nucleotide sequence: TGTGCCAGCAGTCCATCCGTCCTCGGACAGGGTGATCAGCCCCAGCATTTT. It translates to CASSPSVLGQGDQPQHF. V usage is TRBV27 and J usage is TRBJ1-5; 8 bases are shared with TRBD1. The V gene end was trimmed by 5 bases and the J gene end by 5 bases; junction bases not matched to a gene: 14. CDR1 and CDR2 from the germline V gene are MNHEY and SMNVEV (reference sequence). This CDR3 is 17 amino acids long.